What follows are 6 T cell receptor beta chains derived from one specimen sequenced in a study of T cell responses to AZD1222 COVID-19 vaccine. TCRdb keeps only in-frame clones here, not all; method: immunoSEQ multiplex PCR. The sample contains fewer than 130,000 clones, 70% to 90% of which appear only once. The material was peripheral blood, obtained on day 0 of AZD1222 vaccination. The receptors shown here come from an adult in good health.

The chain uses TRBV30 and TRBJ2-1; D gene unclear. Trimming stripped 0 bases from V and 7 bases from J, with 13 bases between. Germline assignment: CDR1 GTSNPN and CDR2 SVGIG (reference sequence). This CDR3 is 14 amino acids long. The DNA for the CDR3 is TGTGCCTGGAGTGTACCCAGTTCCGGGAATGAGCAGTTCTTC. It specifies CAWSVPSSGNEQFF.

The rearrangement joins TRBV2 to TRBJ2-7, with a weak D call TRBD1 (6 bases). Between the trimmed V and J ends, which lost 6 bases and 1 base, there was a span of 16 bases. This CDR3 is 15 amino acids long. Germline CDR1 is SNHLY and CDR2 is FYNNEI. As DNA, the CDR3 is TGTGCCAGCAGCCTCTCGGGCAGGGGATCCTACGAGCAGTACTTC. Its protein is CASSLSGRGSYEQYF.

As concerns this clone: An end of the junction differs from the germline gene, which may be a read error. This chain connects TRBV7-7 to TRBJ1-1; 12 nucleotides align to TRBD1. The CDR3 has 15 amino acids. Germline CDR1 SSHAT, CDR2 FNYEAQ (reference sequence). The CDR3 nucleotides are TGTGCTAGCAGCCCCGGGACAGGGGGCGCCGGTGAAGCTTTCTTT. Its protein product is CASSPGTGGAGEAFF.

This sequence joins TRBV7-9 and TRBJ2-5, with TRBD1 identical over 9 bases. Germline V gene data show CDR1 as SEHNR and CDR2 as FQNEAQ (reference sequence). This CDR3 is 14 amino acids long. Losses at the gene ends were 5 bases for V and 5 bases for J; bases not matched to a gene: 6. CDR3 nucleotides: TGTGCCAGCAGCCTCGGACAGGGGATGGAGACCCAGTACTTC. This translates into CASSLGQGMETQYF.

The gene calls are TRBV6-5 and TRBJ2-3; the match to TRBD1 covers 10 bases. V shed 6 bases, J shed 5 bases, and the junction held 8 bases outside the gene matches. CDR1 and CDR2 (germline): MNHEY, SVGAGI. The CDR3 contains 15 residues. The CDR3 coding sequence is TGTGCCAGCAGCGCGACAGGGGGCAACAAAGATACGCAGTATTTT. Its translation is CASSATGGNKDTQYF.

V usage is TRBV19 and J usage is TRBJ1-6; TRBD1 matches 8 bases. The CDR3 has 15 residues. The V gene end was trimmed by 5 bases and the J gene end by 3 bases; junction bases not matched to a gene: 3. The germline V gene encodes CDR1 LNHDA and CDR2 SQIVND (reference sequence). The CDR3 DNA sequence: TGTGCCAGTAGTTCGACAGGGGACTATAATTCACCCCTCCACTTT. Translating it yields CASSSTGDYNSPLHF. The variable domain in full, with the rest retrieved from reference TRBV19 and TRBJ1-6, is DGGITQSPKYLFRKEGQNVTLSCEQNLNHDAMYWYRQDPGQGLRLIYYSQIVNDFQKGDIAEGYSVSREKKESFPLTVTSAQKNPTAFYLCASSSTGDYNSPLHFGNGTRLTVT.